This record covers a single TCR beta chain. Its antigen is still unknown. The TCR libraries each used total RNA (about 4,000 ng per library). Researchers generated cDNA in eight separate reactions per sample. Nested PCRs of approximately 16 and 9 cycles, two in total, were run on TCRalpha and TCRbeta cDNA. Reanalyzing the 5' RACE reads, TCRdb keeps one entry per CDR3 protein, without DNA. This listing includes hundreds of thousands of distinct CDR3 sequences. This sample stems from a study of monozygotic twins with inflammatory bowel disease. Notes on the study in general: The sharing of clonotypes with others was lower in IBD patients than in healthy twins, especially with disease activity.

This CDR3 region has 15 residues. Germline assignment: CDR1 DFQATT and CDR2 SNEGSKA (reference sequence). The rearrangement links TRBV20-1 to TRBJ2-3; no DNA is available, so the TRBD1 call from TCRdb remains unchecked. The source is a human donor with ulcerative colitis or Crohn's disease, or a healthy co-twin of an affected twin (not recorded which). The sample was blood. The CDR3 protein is CSARGGAFRTDTQYF.